The present entry profiles one T cell receptor (beta chain) with its context. Some clones are missing from TCRdb's copy, which holds only in-frame ones; the method was immunoSEQ multiplex PCR. Of approximately 300,000 clones listed, around 90% are singletons. V lost 2 bases and J lost 5; bases outside the gene matches: 1. CDR1 is SGHVS, CDR2 FQNEAQ, per germline. CDR3 length: 15 residues. The sample originates from a study of blood T cell repertoires in COVID-19. Specimen: peripheral blood. The J gene is TRBJ2-1, the V gene TRBV7-8, with 12 bases aligning to TRBD2. The sequence was obtained from a man aged 18 to 30 with active or convalescent COVID-19. CDR3 coding DNA: TGTGCCAGCAGCTTACGACTAGCGGGAGACAATGAGCAGTTCTTC. The encoded protein is CASSLRLAGDNEQFF.